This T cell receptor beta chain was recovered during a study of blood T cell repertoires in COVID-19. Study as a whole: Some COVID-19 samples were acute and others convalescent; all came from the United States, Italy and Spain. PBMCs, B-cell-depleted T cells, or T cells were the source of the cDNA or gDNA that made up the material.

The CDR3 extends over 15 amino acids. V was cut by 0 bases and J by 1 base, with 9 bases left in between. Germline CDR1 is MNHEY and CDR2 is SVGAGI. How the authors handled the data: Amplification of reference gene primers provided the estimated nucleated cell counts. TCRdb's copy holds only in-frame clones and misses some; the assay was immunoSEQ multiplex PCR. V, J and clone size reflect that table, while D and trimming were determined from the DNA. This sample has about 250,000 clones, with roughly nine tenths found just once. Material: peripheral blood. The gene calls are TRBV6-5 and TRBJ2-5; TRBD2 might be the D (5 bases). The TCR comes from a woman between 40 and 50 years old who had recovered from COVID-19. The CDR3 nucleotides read TGTGCCAGCAGTTACTCGATAGCGTCCCAAGAGACCCAGTACTTC. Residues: CASSYSIASQETQYF.